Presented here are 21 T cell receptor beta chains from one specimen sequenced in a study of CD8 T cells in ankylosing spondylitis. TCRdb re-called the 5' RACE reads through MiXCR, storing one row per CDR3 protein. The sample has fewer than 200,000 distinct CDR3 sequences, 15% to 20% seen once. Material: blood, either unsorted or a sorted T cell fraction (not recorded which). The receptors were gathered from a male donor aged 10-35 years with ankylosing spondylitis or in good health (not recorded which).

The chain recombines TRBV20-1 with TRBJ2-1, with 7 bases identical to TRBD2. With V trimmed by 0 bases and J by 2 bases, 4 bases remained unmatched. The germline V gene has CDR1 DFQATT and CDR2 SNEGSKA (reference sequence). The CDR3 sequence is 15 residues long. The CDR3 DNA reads TGCAGTGCTAGAGAACGGGGGGTCCCCTACAATGAGCAGTTCTTC. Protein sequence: CSARERGVPYNEQFF.

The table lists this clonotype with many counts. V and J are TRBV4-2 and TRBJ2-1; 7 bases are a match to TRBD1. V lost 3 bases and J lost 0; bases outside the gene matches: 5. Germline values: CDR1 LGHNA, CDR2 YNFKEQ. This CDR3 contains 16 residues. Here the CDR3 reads CASSHSDRSSYNEQFF. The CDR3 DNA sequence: TGTGCCAGCAGCCATTCGGACAGGAGCTCCTACAATGAGCAGTTCTTC.

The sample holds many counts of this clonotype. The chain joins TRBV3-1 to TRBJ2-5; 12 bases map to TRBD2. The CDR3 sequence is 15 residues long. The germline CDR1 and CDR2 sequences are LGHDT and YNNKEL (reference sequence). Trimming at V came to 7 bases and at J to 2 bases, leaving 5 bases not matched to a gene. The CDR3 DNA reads TGTGCCAGCACCCTAGGACTAGCGGGACAAGAGACCCAGTACTTC. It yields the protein CASTLGLAGQETQYF.

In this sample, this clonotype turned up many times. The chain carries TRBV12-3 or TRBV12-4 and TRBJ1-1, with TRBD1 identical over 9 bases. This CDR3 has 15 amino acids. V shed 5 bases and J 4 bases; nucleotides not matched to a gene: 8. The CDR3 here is CASSPPQGAGTEAFF. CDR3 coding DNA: TGTGCCAGCAGTCCCCCACAGGGGGCTGGCACTGAAGCTTTCTTT.

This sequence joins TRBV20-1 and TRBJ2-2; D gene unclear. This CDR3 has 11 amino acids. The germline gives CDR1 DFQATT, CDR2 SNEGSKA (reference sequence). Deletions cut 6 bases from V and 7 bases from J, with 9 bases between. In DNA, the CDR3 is TGCAGTGCCGCGGTGATCGGGGAGCTGTTTTTT. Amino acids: CSAAVIGELFF.

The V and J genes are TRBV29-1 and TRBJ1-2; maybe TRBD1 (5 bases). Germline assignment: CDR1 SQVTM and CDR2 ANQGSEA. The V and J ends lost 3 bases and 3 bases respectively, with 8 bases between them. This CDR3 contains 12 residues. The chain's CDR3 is CSVEGVHYGYTF. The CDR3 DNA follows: TGCAGCGTTGAGGGGGTCCACTATGGCTACACCTTC. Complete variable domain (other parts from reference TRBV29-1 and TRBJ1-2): SAVISQKPSRDICQRGTSLTIQCQVDSQVTMMFWYRQQPGQSLTLIATANQGSEATYESGFVIDKFPISRPNLTFSTLTVSNMSPEDSSIYLCSVEGVHYGYTFGSGTRLTVV.

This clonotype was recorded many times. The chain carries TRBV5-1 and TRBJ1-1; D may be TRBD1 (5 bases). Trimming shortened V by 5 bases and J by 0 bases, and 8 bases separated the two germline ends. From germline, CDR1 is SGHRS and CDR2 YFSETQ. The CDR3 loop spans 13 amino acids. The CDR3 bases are TGCGCCAGCAGGACAGTCATGAACACTGAAGCTTTCTTT. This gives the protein CASRTVMNTEAFF.

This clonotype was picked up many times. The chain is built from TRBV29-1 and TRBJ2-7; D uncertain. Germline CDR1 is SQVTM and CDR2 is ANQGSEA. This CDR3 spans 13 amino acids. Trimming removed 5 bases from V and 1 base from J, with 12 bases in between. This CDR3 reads CSVKGRNSYEQYF. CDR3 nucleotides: TGCAGCGTTAAAGGACGGAATTCCTACGAGCAGTACTTC.

CDR3 in amino acids: CASSLELPGELFF. Here the CDR3 DNA reads TGTGCCAGCAGTTTAGAACTCCCGGGGGAGCTGTTTTTT. The rearrangement links TRBV27 to TRBJ2-2; D gene uncertain. The germline V gene encodes CDR1 MNHEY and CDR2 SMNVEV (reference sequence). This CDR3 has 13 amino acids. The V end was cut by 2 bases, the J end by 8 bases, with 9 bases between.

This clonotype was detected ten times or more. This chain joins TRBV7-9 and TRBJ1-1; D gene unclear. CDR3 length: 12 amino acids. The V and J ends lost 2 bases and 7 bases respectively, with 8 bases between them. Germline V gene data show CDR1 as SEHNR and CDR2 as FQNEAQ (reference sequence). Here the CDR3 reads CASSLLTNEAFF. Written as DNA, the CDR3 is TGTGCCAGCAGCTTACTAACTAATGAAGCTTTCTTT.

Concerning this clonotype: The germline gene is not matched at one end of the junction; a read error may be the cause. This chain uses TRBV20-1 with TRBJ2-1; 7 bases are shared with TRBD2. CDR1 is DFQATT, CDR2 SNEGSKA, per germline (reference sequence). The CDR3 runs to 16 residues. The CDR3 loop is CSSRDTTSTSYNEQFF. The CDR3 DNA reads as TGCAGTTCTAGAGATACGACTAGCACCTCCTACAATGAGCAGTTCTTC.

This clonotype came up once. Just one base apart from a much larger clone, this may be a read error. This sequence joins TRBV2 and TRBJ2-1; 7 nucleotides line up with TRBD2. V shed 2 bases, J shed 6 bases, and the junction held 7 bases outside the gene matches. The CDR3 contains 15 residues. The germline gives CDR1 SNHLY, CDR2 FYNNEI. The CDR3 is CASSEIRASGNEQFF. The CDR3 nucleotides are TGTGCCAGCAGTGAAATCCGGGCTAGCGGCAATGAGCAGTTCTTC.

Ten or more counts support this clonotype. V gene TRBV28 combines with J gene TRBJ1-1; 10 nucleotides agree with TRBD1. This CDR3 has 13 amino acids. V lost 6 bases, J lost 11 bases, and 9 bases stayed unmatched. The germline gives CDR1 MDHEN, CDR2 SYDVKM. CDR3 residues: CASRDRGAQGAFF. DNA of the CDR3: TGTGCCAGCAGGGACAGGGGGGCCCAGGGGGCTTTCTTT. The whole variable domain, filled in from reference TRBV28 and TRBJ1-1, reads DVKVTQSSRYLVKRTGEKVFLECVQDMDHENMFWYRQDPGLGLRLIYFSYDVKMKEKGDIPEGYSVSREKKERFSLILESASTNQTSMYLCASRDRGAQGAFFGQGTRLTVV.

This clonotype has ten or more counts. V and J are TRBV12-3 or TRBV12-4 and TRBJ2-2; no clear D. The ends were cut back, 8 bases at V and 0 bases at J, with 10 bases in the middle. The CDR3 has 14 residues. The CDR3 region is CASPGQPNTGELFF. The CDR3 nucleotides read TGTGCCAGCCCTGGGCAGCCGAACACCGGGGAGCTGTTTTTT.

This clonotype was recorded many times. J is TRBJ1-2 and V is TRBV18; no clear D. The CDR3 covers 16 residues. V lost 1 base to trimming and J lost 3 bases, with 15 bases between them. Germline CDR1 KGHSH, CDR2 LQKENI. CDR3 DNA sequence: TGTGCCAGCTCACCACAGTCTATCGGCAGCTACTATGGCTACACCTTC. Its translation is CASSPQSIGSYYGYTF.

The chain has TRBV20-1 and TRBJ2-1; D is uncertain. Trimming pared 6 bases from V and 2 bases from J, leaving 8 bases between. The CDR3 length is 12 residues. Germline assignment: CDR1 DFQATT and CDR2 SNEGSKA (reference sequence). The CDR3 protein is CSAGPTYNEQFF. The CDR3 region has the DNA TGCAGTGCGGGCCCGACCTACAATGAGCAGTTCTTC.

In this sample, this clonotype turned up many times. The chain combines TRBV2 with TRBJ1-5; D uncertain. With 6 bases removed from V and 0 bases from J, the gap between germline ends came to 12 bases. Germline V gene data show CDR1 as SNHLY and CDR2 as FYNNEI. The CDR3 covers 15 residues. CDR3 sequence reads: CASRAGFDSNQPQHF. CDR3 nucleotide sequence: TGTGCCAGCAGGGCGGGGTTCGATAGCAATCAGCCCCAGCATTTT.

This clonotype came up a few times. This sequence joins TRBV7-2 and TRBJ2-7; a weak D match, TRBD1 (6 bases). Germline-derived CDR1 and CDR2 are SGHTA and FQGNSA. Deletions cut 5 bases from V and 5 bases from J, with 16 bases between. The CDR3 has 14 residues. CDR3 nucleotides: TGTGCCAGCAGCCCCCAGCCAGGGGCCCACGAGCAGTACTTC. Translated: CASSPQPGAHEQYF.

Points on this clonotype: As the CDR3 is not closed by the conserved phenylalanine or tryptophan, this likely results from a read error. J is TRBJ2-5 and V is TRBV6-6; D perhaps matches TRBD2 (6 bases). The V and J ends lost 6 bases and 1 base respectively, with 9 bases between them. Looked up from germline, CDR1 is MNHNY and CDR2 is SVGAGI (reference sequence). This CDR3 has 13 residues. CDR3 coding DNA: TGTGCCAGCAGCCGGGACTTCCAAGAGACCCAGTACAAC. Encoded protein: CASSRDFQETQYN.

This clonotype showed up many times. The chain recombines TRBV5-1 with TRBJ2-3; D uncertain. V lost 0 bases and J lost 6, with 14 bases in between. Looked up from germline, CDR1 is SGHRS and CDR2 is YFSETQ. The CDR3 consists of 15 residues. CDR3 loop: CASSLDPGNVDTQYF. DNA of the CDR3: TGCGCCAGCAGCTTGGACCCGGGTAACGTCGATACGCAGTATTTT.

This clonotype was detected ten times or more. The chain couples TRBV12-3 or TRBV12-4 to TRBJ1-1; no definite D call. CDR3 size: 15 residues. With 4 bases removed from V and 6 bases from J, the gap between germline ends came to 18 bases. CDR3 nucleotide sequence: TGTGCCAGCAGTTCATGGCCCAAGACCTCCGCTGAAGCTTTCTTT. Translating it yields CASSSWPKTSAEAFF.